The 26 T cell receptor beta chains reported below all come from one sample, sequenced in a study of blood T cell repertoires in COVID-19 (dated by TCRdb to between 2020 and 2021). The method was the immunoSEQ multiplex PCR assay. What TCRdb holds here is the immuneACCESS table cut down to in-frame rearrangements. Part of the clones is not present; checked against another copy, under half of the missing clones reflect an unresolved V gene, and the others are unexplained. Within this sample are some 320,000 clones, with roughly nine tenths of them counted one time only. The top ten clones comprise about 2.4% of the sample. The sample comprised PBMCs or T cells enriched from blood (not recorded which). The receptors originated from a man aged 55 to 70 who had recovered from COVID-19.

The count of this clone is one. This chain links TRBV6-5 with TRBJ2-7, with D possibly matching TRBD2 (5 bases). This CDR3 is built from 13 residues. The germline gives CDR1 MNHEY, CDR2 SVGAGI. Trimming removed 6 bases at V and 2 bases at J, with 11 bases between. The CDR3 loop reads CASRRAVAYEQYF. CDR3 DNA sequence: TGTGCCAGCAGGAGGGCTGTAGCCTACGAGCAGTACTTC.

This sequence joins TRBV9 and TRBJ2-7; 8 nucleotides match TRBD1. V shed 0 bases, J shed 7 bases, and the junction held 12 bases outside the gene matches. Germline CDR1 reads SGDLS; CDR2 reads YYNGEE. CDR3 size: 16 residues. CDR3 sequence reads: CASSVDVSTGDEEQYF. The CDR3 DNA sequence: TGTGCCAGCAGCGTAGATGTGTCGACAGGGGACGAGGAGCAGTACTTC. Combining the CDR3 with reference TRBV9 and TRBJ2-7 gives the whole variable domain DSGVTQTPKHLITATGQRVTLRCSPRSGDLSVYWYQQSLDQGLQFLIQYYNGEERAKGNILERFSAQQFPDLHSELNLSSLELGDSALYFCASSVDVSTGDEEQYFGPGTRLTVT.

The CDR3 reads CASSPNGLAGGIIDNEQFF. Here the CDR3 DNA reads TGTGCCAGCAGCCCTAATGGACTAGCGGGAGGGATTATAGACAATGAGCAGTTCTTC. The V and J genes are TRBV11-2 and TRBJ2-1; 15 positions agree with TRBD2. V trimming: 5 bases; J trimming: 5 bases; junction bases outside the gene matches: 13. CDR3 size: 19 residues. The V gene's germline CDR1 is SGHAT and CDR2 FQNNGV.

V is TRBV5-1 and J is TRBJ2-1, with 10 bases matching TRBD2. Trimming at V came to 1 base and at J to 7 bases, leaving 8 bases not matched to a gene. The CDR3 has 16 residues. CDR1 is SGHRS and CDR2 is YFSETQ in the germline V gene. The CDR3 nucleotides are TGCGCCAGCAGCTTGATAACTAGCGGGAAGGGGAATGAGCAGTTCTTC. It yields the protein CASSLITSGKGNEQFF.

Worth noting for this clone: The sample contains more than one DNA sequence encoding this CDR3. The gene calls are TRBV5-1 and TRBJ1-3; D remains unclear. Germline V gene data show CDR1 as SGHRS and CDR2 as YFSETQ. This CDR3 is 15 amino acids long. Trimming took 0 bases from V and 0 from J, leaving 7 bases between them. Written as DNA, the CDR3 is TGCGCCAGCAGCTTGGGTAGCAGCTCTGGAAACACCATATATTTT. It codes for CASSLGSSSGNTIYF.

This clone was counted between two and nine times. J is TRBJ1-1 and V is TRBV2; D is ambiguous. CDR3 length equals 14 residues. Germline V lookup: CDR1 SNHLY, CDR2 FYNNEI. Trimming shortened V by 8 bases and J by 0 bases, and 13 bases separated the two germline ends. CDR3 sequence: CASSVGIMNTEAFF. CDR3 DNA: TGTGCCAGCTCCGTCGGGATCATGAACACTGAAGCTTTCTTT. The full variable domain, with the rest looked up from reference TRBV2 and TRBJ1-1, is EPEVTQTPSHQVTQMGQEVILRCVPISNHLYFYWYRQILGQKVEFLVSFYNNEISEKSEIFDDQFSVERPDGSNFTLKIRSTKLEDSAMYFCASSVGIMNTEAFFGQGTRLTVV.

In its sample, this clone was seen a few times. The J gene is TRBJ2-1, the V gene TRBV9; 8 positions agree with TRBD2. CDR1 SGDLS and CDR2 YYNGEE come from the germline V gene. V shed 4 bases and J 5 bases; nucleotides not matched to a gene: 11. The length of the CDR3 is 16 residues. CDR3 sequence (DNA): TGTGCCAGCAGCACACGCGCCCGGGGGGGAAACAATGAGCAGTTCTTC. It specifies CASSTRARGGNNEQFF.

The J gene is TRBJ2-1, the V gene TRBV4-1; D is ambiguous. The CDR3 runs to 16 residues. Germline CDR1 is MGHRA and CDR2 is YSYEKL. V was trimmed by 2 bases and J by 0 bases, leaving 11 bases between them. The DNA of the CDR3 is TGCGCCAGCAGCCAAATGGCGGCTAGCTCCTACAATGAGCAGTTCTTC. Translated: CASSQMAASSYNEQFF.

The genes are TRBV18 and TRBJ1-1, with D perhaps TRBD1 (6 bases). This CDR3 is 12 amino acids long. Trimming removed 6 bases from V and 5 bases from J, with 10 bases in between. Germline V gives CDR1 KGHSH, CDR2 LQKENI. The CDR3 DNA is TGTGCCAGCTCCCCTGGACAGACTGAAGCTTTCTTT. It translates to CASSPGQTEAFF.

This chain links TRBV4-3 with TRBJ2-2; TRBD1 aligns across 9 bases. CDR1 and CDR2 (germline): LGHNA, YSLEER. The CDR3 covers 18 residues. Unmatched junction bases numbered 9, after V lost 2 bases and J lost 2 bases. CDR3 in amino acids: CASSQNHRTGVNTGELFF. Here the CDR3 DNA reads TGCGCCAGCAGCCAAAACCATCGGACAGGGGTAAACACCGGGGAGCTGTTTTTT.

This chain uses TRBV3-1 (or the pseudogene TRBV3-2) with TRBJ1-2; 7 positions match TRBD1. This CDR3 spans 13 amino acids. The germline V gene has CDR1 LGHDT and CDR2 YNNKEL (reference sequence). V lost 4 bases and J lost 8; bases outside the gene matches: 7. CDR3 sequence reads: CASSLLGQVGYTF. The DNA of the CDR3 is TGTGCCAGCAGCCTGCTCGGACAGGTCGGCTACACCTTC.

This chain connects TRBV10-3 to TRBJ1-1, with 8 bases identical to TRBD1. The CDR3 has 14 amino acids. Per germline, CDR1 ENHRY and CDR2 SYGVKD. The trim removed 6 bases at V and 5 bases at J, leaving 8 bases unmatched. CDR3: CAIRNGQGATEAFF. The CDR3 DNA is TGTGCCATCAGAAACGGACAGGGTGCGACTGAAGCTTTCTTT.

Written as DNA, the CDR3 is TGTGCCAGCAGCGGCGGGGAATCCAGAATCTCCTACGAGCAGTACTTC. Protein: CASSGGESRISYEQYF. This chain uses TRBV14 with TRBJ2-7; possible D gene TRBD2, 6 bases. The V gene's germline CDR1 is SGHDN and CDR2 FVKESK. The CDR3 is 16 amino acids. V gave up 5 bases and J gave up 0 bases, with 17 bases separating them.

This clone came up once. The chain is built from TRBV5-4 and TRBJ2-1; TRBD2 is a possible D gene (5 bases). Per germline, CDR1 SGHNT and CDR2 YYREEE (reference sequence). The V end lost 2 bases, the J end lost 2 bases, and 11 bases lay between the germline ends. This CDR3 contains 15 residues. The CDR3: CASSFGGSAYNEQFF. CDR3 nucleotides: TGTGCCAGCAGCTTCGGAGGATCTGCCTACAATGAGCAGTTCTTC. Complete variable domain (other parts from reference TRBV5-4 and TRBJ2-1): ETGVTQSPTHLIKTRGQQVTLRCSSQSGHNTVSWYQQALGQGPQFIFQYYREEENGRGNFPPRFSGLQFPNYSSELNVNALELDDSALYLCASSFGGSAYNEQFFGPGTRLTVL.

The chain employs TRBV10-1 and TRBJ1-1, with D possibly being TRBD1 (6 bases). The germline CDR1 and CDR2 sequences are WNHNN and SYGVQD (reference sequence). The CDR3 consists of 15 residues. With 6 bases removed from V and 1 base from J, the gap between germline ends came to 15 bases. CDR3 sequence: CASSPERTANTEAFF. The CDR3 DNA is TGCGCCAGCAGCCCGGAGAGGACAGCGAACACTGAAGCTTTCTTT.

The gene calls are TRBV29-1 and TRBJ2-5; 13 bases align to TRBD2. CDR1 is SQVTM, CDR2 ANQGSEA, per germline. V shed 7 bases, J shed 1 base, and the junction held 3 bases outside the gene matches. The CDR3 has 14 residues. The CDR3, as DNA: TGCAGCGCCGGACTAGCGGGGGTCCAAGAGACCCAGTACTTC. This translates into CSAGLAGVQETQYF.

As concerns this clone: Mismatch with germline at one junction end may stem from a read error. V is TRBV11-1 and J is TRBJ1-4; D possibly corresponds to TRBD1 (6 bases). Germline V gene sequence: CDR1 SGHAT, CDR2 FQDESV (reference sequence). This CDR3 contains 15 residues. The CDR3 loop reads CASSLGGTTNEKLFF. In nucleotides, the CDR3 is TGTGCCAGCAGCTTAGGGGGGACAACGAATGAAAAACTGTTTTTT.

The CDR3: CASSLGTRINEQYF. CDR3 bases: TGTGCCAGCAGCTTAGGGACTCGTATTAACGAGCAGTACTTC. The chain links TRBV11-3 to TRBJ2-7, with D tentatively TRBD2 (5 bases). There are 14 residues in the CDR3. The V end lost 1 base, the J end lost 5 bases, and 12 bases lay between the germline ends. CDR1 is SGHNT and CDR2 is YENEEA in the germline V gene.

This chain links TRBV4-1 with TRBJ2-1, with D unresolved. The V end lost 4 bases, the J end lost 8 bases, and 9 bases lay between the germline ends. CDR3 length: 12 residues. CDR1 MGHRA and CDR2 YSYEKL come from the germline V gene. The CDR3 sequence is CASSPRYDEQFF. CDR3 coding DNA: TGCGCCAGCAGCCCCCGGTACGATGAGCAGTTCTTC.

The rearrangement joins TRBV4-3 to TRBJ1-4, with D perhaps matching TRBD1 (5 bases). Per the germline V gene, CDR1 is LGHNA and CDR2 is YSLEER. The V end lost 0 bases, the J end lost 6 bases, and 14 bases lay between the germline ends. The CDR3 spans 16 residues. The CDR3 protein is CASSQDKRPGYEKLFF. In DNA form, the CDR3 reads TGCGCCAGCAGCCAAGATAAGAGGCCAGGGTATGAAAAACTGTTTTTT.

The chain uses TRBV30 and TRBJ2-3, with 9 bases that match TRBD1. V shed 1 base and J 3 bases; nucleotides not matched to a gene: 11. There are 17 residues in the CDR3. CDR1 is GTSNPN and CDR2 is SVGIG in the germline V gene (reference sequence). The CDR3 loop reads CAWSEGLPGQGTDTQYF. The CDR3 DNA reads TGTGCCTGGAGTGAAGGCCTTCCGGGACAGGGAACAGATACGCAGTATTTT.

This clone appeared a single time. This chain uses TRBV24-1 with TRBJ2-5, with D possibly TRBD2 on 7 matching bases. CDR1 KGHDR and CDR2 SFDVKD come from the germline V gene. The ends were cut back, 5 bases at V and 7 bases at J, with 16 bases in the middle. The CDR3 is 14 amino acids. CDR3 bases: TGTGCCACCAGTGCTGAGGGGGGGGTCGGGACCCAGTACTTC. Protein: CATSAEGGVGTQYF.

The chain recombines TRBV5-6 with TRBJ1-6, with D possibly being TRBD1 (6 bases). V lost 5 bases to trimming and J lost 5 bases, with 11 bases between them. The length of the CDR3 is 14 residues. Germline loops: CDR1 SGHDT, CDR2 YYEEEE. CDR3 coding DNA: TGTGCCAGCAGACGGAAGGGGGATAATTCACCCCTCCACTTT. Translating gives CASRRKGDNSPLHF. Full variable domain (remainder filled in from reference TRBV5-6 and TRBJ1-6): DAGVTQSPTHLIKTRGQQVTLRCSPKSGHDTVSWYQQALGQGPQFIFQYYEEEERQRGNFPDRFSGHQFPNYSSELNVNALLLGDSALYLCASRRKGDNSPLHFGNGTRLTVT.

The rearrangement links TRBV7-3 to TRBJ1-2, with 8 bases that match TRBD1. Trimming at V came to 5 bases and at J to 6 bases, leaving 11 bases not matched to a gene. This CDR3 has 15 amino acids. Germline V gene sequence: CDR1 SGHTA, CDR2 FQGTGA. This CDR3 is CASSPAPGQADGYTF. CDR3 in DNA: TGTGCCAGCAGCCCAGCCCCGGGACAGGCGGATGGCTACACCTTC.

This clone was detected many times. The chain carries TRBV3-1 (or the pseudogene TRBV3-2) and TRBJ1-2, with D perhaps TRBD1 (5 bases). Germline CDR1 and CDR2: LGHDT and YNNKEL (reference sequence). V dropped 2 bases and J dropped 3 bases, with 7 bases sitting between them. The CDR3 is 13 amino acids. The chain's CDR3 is CASSQQGHYGYTF. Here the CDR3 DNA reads TGTGCCAGCAGCCAACAGGGCCACTATGGCTACACCTTC.

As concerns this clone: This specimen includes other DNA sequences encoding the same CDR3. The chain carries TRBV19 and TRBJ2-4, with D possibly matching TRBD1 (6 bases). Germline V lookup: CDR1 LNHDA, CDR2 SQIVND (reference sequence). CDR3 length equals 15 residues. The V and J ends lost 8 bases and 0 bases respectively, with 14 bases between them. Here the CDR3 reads CASRPRGLAKNIQYF. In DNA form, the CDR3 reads TGTGCCAGTCGACCAAGGGGGTTAGCCAAAAACATTCAGTACTTC.